This TCR beta chain is drawn from a study of cytomegalovirus exposure and HLA in healthy donors. Findings and caveats of the study: Investigators reported under 200 TCR beta chains as tied to cytomegalovirus. A few CMV-associated chains were confirmed in vitro to be specific for CMV antigens.

Germline V gene sequence: CDR1 MNHNS, CDR2 SASEGT. The CDR3 loop spans 14 amino acids. The trim removed 5 bases at V and 5 bases at J, leaving 5 bases unmatched. A word on this clone: As yet, its antigen is unknown.

60 Vbeta and 13 Jbeta primers were used in PCR. TCRdb keeps only in-frame clones here, not all; method: immunoSEQ multiplex PCR. The sample consists of 160,000 or so clones, 60% to 80% of them appearing once. The chain is built from TRBV6-1 and TRBJ2-1; 8 bases agree with TRBD1. This clonotype originated in a man aged 18 to 35 in good health and CMV-seropositive. Sample: PBMCs. The CDR3 DNA follows: TGTGCCAGCAGTTCCGGACAGGGACACAATGAGCAGTTCTTC. This gives the protein CASSSGQGHNEQFF.